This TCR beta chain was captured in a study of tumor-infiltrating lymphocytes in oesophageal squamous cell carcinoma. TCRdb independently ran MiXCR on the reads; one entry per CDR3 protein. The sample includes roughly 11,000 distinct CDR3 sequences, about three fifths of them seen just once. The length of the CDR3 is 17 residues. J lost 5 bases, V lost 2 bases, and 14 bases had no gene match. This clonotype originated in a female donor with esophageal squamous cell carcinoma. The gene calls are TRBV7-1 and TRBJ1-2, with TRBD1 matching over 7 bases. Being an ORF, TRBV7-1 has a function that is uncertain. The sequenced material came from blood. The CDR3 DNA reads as TGTGCCAGCAGCTCACGAGGGACAGAAGAGGGGCATTATGGCTACACCTTC. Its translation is CASSSRGTEEGHYGYTF.